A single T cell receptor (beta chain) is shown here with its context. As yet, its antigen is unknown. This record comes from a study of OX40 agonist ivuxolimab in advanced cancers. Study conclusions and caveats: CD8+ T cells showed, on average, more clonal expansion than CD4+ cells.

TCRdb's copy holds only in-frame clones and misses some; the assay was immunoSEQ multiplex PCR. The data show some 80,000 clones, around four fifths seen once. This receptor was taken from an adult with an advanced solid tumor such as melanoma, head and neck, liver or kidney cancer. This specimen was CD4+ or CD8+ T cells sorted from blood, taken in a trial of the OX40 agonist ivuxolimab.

CDR3 coding DNA: TGTGCCAGCAGCTTCAGCCCGGGACAGGGGGACCACGAGCAGTACTTC. It translates to CASSFSPGQGDHEQYF. The genes are TRBV7-9 and TRBJ2-5; 11 positions agree with TRBD1. The J call is in doubt because the DNA end fits TRBJ2-7 better. Germline V lookup: CDR1 SEHNR, CDR2 FQNEAQ (reference sequence). This CDR3 comprises 16 residues.